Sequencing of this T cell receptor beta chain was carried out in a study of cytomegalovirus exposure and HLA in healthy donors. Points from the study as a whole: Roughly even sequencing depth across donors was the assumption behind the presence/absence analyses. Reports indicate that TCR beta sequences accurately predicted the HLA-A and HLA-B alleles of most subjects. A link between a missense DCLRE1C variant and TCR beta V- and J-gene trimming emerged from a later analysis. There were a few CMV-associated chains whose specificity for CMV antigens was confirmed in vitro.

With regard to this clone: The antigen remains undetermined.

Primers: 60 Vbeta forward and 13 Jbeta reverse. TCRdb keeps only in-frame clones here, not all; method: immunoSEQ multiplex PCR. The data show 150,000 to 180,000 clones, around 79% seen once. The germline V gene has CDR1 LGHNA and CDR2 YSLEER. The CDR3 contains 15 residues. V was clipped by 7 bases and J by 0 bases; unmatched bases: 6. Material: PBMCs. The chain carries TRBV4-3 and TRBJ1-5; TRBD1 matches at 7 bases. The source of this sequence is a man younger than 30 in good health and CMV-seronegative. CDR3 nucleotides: TGCGCCAGCAACGACAGGGTATATAGCAATCAGCCCCAGCATTTT. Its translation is CASNDRVYSNQPQHF.